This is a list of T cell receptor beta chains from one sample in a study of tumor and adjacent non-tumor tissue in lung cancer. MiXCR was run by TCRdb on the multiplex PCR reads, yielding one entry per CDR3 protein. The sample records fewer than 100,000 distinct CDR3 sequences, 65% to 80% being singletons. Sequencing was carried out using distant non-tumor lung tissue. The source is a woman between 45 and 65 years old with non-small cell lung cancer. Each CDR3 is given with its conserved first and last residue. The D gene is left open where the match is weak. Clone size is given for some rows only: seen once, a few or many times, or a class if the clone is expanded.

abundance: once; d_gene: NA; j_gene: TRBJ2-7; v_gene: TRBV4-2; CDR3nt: TGTGCCAGCAGCCATGCAGTAGAGGCTGTCCCCTACGAGGAGCACTTC; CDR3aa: CASSHAVEAVPYEEHF
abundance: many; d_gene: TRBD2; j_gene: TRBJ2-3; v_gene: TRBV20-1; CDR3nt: TGCAGTGCTACCCCGGCGCGGGAGGCAGATACGCAGTATTTT; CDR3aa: CSATPAREADTQYF
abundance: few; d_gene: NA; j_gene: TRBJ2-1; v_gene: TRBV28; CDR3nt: TGTACCAGCAGTCTTTACAATAAGCAGTTCTTC; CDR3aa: CTSSLYNKQFF
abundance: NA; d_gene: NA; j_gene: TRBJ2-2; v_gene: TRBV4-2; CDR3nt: TGTGCCAGCGCCCTTAAGGAGAACACCGGGGAGCTGTTTTTC; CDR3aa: CASALKENTGELFF
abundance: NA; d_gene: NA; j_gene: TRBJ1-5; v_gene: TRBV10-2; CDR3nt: TGCGCCAGCAGTGAGTCGGACATAACTCAGTCCCAGCATTTT; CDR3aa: CASSESDITQSQHF
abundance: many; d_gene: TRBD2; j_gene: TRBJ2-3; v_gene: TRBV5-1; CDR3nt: TGCGCCAGCAGCTTGGCCACTAGCGGGGGAGATACGCAGTATTTT; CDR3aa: CASSLATSGGDTQYF
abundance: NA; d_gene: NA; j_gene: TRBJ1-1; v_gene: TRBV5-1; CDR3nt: TGCGCCAGCAGGTTGCAGGATTCGCAGACAACTGAAGCTTTCTTT; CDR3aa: CASRLQDSQTTEAFF
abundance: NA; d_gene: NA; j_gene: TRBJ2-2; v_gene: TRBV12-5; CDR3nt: TGTGCTAGCGGTTCGTCGCCGAGACCCGGGACCGGGGAGCTGTTTTTT; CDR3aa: CASGSSPRPGTGELFF
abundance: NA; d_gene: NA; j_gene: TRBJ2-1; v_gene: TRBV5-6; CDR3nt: TGTAGCAGCAGCACTGACACCTACAATGAGCAGTTCTTC; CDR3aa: CSSSTDTYNEQFF
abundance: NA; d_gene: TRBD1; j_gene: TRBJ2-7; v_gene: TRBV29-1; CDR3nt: TGCATGGTTGCGGCGGGACAGGGGATCGAGCGGTACTTC; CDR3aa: CMVAAGQGIERYF
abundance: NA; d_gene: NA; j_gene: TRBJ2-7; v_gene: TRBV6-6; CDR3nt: TGTGTCAGCTATGTTGGGGCAGGGCTCGAGCAGTACTTC; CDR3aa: CVSYVGAGLEQYF
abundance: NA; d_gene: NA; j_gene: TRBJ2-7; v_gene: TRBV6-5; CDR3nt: TGTGCCATCAGTTACTCCATGGGGGGCGAGCAGAACTTC; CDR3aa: CAISYSMGGEQNF
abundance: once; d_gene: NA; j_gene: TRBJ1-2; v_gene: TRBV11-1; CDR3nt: TGTGCCGGTAGCCTTTACACAGGAGGCGACTATGGCTACACCTTC; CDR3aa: CAGSLYTGGDYGYTF
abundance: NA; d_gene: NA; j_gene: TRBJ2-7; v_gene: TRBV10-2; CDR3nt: TGCGCCACCAGTGGGGGTGACGAGCAGTACTTC; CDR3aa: CATSGGDEQYF
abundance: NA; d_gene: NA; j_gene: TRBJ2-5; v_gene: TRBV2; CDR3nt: TGTGCCAGCACAAGGGAAGACGAGACCCAGTACTTC; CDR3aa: CASTREDETQYF